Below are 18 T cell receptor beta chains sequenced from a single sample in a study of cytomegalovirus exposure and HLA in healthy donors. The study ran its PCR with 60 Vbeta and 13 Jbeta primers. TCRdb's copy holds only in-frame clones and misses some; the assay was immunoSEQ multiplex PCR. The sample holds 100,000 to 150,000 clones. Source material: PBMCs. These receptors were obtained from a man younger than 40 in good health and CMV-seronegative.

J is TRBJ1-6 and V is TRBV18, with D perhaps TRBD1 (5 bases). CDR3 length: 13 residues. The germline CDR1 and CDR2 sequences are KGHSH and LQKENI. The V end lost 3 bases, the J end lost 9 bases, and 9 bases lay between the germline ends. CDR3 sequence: CASSPQGVSPLHF. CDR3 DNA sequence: TGTGCCAGCTCACCGCAAGGGGTTTCACCCCTCCACTTT. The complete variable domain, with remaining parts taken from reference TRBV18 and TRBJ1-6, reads NAGVMQNPRHLVRRRGQEARLRCSPMKGHSHVYWYRQLPEEGLKFMVYLQKENIIDESGMPKERFSAEFPKEGPSILRIQQVVRGDSAAYFCASSPQGVSPLHFGNGTRLTVT.

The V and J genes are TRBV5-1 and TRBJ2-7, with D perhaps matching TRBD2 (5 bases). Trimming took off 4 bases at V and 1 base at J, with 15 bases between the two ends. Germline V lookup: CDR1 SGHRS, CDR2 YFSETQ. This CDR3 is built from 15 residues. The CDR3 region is CASSPLGSASYEQYF. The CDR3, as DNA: TGCGCCAGCAGCCCGTTGGGTAGCGCGTCCTACGAGCAGTACTTC.

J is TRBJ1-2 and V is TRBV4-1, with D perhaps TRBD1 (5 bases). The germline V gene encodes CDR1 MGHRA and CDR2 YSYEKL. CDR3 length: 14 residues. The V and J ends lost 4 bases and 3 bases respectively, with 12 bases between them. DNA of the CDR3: TGCGCCAGCAGCCCGGACATCGGCGACTATGGCTACACCTTC. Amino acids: CASSPDIGDYGYTF.

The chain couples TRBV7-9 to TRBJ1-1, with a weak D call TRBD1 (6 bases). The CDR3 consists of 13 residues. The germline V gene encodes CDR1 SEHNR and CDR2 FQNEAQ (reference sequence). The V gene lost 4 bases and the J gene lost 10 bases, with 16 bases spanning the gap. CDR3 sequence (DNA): TGTGCCAGCAGCTCTATAAAGACAGGCGGAGCTTTCTTT. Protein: CASSSIKTGGAFF.

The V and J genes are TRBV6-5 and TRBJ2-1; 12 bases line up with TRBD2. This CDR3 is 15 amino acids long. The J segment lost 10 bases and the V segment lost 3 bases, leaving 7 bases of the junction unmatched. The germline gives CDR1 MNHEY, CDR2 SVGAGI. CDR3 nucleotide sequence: TGTGCCAGCAGTTATTTCCTAGCGGGAGGGGGGGAGCAGTTCTTC. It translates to CASSYFLAGGGEQFF.

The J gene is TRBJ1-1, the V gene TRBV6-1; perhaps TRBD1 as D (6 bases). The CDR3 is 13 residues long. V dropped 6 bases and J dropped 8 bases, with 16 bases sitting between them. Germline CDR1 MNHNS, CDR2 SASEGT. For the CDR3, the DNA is TGTGCCAGCAGAGGTTCTTCGGGGACAGAAGCTTTCTTT. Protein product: CASRGSSGTEAFF.

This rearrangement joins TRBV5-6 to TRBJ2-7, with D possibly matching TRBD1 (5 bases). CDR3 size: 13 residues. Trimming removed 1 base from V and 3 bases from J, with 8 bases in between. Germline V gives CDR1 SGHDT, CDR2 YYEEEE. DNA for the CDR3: TGTGCCAGCAGCTTGAGGGGAAGCTACGAGCAGTACTTC. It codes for CASSLRGSYEQYF.

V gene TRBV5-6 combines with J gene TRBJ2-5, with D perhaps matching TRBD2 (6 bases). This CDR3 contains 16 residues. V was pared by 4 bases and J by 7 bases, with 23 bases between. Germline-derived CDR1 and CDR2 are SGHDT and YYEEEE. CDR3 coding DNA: TGTGCCAGCAGCGGAAGGGACTCCCGGTGGAGCGGGACCCAGTACTTC. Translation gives CASSGRDSRWSGTQYF.

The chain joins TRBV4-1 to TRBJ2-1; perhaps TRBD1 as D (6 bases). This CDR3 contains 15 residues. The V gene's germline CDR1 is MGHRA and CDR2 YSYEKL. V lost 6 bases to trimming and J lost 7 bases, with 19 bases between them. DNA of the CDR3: TGCGCCAGCAGAAAACCCGGACAGCTAGTAAATGAGCAGTTCTTC. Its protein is CASRKPGQLVNEQFF.

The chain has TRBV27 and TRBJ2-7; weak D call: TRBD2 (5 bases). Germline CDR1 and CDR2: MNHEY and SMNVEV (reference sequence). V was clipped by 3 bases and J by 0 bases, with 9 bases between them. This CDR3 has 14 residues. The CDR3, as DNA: TGTGCCAGCAGTTTCGCGGGCCCCTCCTACGAGCAGTACTTC. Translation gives CASSFAGPSYEQYF.

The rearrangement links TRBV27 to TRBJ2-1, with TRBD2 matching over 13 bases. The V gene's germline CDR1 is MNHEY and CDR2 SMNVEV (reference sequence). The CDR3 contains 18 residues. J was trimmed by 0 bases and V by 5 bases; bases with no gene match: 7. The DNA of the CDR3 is TGTGCCAGCAGTGGACCGGGACTAGCGGGACGCTCCTACAATGAGCAGTTCTTC. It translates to CASSGPGLAGRSYNEQFF.

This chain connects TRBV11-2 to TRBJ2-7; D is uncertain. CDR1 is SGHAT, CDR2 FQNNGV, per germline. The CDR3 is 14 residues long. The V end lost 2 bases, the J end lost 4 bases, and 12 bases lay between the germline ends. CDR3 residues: CASSLRGDAYEQYF. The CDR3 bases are TGTGCCAGCAGCTTAAGAGGAGACGCGTACGAGCAGTACTTC.

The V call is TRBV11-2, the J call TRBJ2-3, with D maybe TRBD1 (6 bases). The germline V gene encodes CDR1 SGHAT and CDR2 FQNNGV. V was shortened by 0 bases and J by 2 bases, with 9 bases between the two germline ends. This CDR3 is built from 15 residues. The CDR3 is CASSLEGQPTDTQYF. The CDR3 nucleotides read TGTGCCAGCAGCTTAGAAGGACAGCCCACAGATACGCAGTATTTT.

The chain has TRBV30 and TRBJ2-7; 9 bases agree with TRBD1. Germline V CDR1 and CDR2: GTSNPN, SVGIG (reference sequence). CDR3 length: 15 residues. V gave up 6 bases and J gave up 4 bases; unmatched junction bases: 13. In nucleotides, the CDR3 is TGTGCCTGTCGCCCTCCGGACAGGGGCTTTTACGAGCAGTACTTC. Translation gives CACRPPDRGFYEQYF.

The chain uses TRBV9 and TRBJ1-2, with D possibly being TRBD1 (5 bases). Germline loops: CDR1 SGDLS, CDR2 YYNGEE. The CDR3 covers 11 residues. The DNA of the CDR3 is TGTGTGGTAAGGGGCGACTATGGCTACACCTTC. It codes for CVVRGDYGYTF.

The CDR3 loop is CAISESTSTDTQYF. CDR3 sequence (DNA): TGTGCCATCAGTGAGTCTACTAGCACAGATACGCAGTATTTT. The chain employs TRBV10-3 and TRBJ2-3, with D unresolved. V dropped 0 bases and J dropped 0 bases, with 4 bases sitting between them. CDR3 length equals 14 residues. Germline assignment: CDR1 ENHRY and CDR2 SYGVKD.

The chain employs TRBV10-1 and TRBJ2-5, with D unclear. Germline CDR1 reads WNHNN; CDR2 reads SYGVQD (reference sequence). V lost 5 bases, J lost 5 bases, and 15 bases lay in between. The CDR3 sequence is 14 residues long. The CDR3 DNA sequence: TGCGCCAGCAGTAATACGGTCGGGTTTGAGACCCAGTACTTC. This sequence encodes CASSNTVGFETQYF.

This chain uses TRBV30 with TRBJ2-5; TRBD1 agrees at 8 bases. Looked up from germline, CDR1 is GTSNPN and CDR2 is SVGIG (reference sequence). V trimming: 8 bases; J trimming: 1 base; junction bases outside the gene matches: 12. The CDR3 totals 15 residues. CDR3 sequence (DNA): TGTGCCGGTCGACAGGGGCGAAAGATCCAAGAGACCCAGTACTTC. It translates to CAGRQGRKIQETQYF.